The next 16 T cell receptor beta chains were all read from a single sample in a study of CD8 T cells in ankylosing spondylitis. TCRdb independently ran MiXCR on the 5' RACE reads; one entry per CDR3 protein. This sample has fewer than 400,000 distinct CDR3 sequences; about 15% occur once, and the top ten carry approximately 0.99%. The sequencing input was blood, either unsorted or a sorted T cell fraction (not recorded which). The receptors were sampled from a male donor with ankylosing spondylitis or in good health (not recorded which).

The chain recombines TRBV12-3 or TRBV12-4 with TRBJ2-1; unclear D gene. The CDR3 consists of 11 residues. V was pared by 8 bases and J by 8 bases, with 10 bases between. The CDR3 is CASGRSYEQFF. The CDR3 region has the DNA TGTGCCAGCGGTAGAAGCTATGAGCAGTTCTTC.

The rearrangement joins TRBV7-9 to TRBJ2-1, with 11 positions matching TRBD2. Germline V gene lookup returns CDR1 SEHNR and CDR2 FQNEAQ (reference sequence). The J segment lost 7 bases and the V segment lost 5 bases, leaving 4 bases of the junction unmatched. This CDR3 has 14 amino acids. The CDR3 DNA sequence: TGTGCCAGCAGCCCAAGGACTAGCGGGAATGAGCAGTTCTTC. Protein product: CASSPRTSGNEQFF.

In this sample, this clonotype turned up many times. The chain is built from TRBV7-2 and TRBJ1-2; 8 bases align to TRBD1. CDR3 length equals 15 residues. CDR1 is SGHTA, CDR2 FQGNSA, per germline. V shed 1 base and J 3 bases; nucleotides not matched to a gene: 4. The CDR3 here is CASSLDPGGYYGYTF. The CDR3 nucleotides read TGTGCCAGCAGCTTAGATCCAGGGGGCTACTATGGCTACACCTTC. Using reference TRBV7-2 and TRBJ1-2 for the parts outside the CDR3, the full variable domain is GAGVSQSPSNKVTEKGKDVELRCDPISGHTALYWYRQSLGQGLEFLIYFQGNSAPDKSGLPSDRFSAERTGGSVSTLTIQRTQQEDSAVYLCASSLDPGGYYGYTFGSGTRLTVV.

In this sample, this clonotype turned up a few times. This rearrangement joins TRBV7-2 to TRBJ1-5; a possible D gene is TRBD1 (6 bases). The CDR3 covers 16 residues. From germline, CDR1 is SGHTA and CDR2 FQGNSA. Between the trimmed V and J ends, which lost 3 bases and 1 base, there was a span of 13 bases. The CDR3 DNA sequence: TGTGCCAGCAGCTTCGTGGGGGCAGGAAGCAATCAGCCCCAGCATTTT. Protein product: CASSFVGAGSNQPQHF.

This clonotype was picked up a small number of times. The chain recombines TRBV3-1 with TRBJ1-2; D is ambiguous. Germline V CDR1 and CDR2: LGHDT, YNNKEL (reference sequence). The V and J ends lost 4 bases and 3 bases respectively, with 12 bases between them. The CDR3 extends over 14 amino acids. The CDR3 coding sequence is TGTGCCAGCAGCCCCGCGTGGGCGGACTATGGCTACACCTTC. Translated: CASSPAWADYGYTF.

This clonotype was seen only a few times. The CDR3 protein is CASSITGYTGELFF. DNA for the CDR3: TGTGCCAGTAGTATAACAGGGTACACCGGGGAGCTGTTTTTT. The chain has TRBV19 and TRBJ2-2, with D possibly being TRBD1 (6 bases). This CDR3 comprises 14 residues. Germline-derived CDR1 and CDR2 are LNHDA and SQIVND (reference sequence). Trimming left V 2 bases short and J 3 bases short, with 7 bases between.

The chain is built from TRBV29-1 and TRBJ1-3; D not resolved. The CDR3 is 12 residues long. Germline assignment: CDR1 SQVTM and CDR2 ANQGSEA. V was clipped by 5 bases and J by 4 bases, with 9 bases between them. The CDR3 reads CSVQEFGNTIYF. The CDR3 DNA reads TGCAGCGTTCAGGAGTTCGGAAACACCATATATTTT.

The rearrangement links TRBV7-9 to TRBJ2-7; 8 nucleotides align to TRBD2. V shed 5 bases and J 3 bases; nucleotides not matched to a gene: 12. Germline V gives CDR1 SEHNR, CDR2 FQNEAQ (reference sequence). The CDR3 has 16 residues. In DNA, the CDR3 is TGTGCCAGCAGCCCTCGGGAGCGGGGGCGAAACTACGAGCAGTACTTC. Its translation: CASSPRERGRNYEQYF.

This clonotype has only a few counts. This sequence joins TRBV5-1 and TRBJ1-2; the D is unclear. The CDR3 covers 13 residues. V was trimmed by 4 bases and J by 6 bases, leaving 13 bases between them. In germline, CDR1 is SGHRS, CDR2 YFSETQ. The CDR3 reads CASSPSLSHGYTF. In nucleotides, the CDR3 is TGCGCCAGCAGCCCGAGCCTATCCCATGGCTACACCTTC.

The J gene is TRBJ2-1, the V gene TRBV10-3, with 13 bases aligning to TRBD2. V was clipped by 4 bases and J by 7 bases; unmatched bases: 7. CDR3 length equals 16 residues. Germline lookup yields CDR1 ENHRY and CDR2 SYGVKD. The CDR3 is CAISAYGTSGMNEQFF. The CDR3 nucleotides read TGTGCCATCAGTGCCTATGGGACTAGCGGGATGAATGAGCAGTTCTTC.

The chain has TRBV30 and TRBJ2-3; 7 positions match TRBD1. The CDR3 has 14 residues. In germline, CDR1 is GTSNPN, CDR2 SVGIG (reference sequence). The V and J ends lost 3 bases and 1 base, in that order; junction bases with no gene match: 4. The CDR3 here is CAWSRDSGTDTQYF. The CDR3 DNA reads as TGTGCCTGGAGCCGGGACAGCGGCACAGATACGCAGTATTTT.

This clonotype was seen more than once but under ten times. J is TRBJ2-2 and V is TRBV29-1; 14 bases match TRBD2. The V segment lost 6 bases and the J segment 5 bases; nucleotides outside the gene matches: 8. The CDR3 loop spans 16 amino acids. Germline CDR1 SQVTM, CDR2 ANQGSEA. The CDR3 region is CSVAGLAGGRTGELFF. For the CDR3, the DNA is TGCAGCGTGGCAGGACTAGCGGGAGGTCGAACCGGGGAGCTGTTTTTT.

V usage is TRBV30 and J usage is TRBJ2-1; D may match TRBD1 or TRBD2 (5 bases each). In germline, CDR1 is GTSNPN, CDR2 SVGIG (reference sequence). The CDR3 runs 11 residues. Trimming removed 3 bases at V and 15 bases at J, with 15 bases between. CDR3 protein: CAWSSRGVPFF. CDR3 nucleotides: TGTGCCTGGAGCTCAAGGGGAGTCCCGTTCTTC.

This clonotype was detected a few times. The chain has TRBV6-1 and TRBJ1-2, with D possibly being TRBD1 (5 bases). CDR3 length equals 14 residues. With 10 bases removed from V and 0 bases from J, the gap between germline ends came to 15 bases. CDR1 and CDR2 from the germline V gene are MNHNS and SASEGT. CDR3 amino acids: CATTRGYPNYGYTF. The CDR3 DNA is TGTGCCACCACCCGGGGGTATCCTAACTATGGCTACACCTTC.

The sample holds a few counts of this clonotype. The chain joins TRBV7-2 to TRBJ1-3; possibly TRBD1 for D (5 bases). V shed 1 base and J shed 0 bases, with 10 bases lying between them. This CDR3 comprises 16 residues. In germline, CDR1 is SGHTA, CDR2 FQGNSA. CDR3: CASSLGSGSSGNTIYF. CDR3 nucleotides: TGTGCCAGCAGCTTAGGGTCAGGGAGCTCTGGAAACACCATATATTTT.

This clonotype occurred many times. The rearrangement links TRBV5-1 to TRBJ2-1; 12 bases agree with TRBD2. The CDR3 length is 15 residues. Germline V gives CDR1 SGHRS, CDR2 YFSETQ. V gave up 1 base and J gave up 5 bases; unmatched junction bases: 1. The CDR3 DNA is TGCGCCAGCAGCTTGAGGACTAGCGGGGACAATGAGCAGTTCTTC. It translates to CASSLRTSGDNEQFF.